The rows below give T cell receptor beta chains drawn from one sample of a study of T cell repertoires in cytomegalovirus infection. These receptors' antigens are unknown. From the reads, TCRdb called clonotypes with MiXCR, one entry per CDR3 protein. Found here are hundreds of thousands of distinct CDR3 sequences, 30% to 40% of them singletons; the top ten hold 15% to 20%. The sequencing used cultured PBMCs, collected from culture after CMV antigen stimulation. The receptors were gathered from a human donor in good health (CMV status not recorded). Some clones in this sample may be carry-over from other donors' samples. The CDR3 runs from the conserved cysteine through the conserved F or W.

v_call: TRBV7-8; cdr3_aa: CASSLVRTRREQFF
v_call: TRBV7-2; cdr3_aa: CASSSRRSADTQYF
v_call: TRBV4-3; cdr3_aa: CASSQGGAGSGYTF
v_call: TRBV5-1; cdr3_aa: CASSSQGAGADTQYF
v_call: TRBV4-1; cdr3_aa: CASSQPGTGNRETQYF
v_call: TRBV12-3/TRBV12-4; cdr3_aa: CASHSWGGLQETQYF
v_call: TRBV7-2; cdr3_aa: CASSYGGSQETQYF
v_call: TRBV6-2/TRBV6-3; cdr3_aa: CASSDTGQDRFYTF
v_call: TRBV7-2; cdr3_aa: CASSQGAAPGENTIYF
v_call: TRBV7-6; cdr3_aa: CASSPRFGGNTEAFF
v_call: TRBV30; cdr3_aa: CAWMIGGWSTEAFF
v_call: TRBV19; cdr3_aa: CASRGEDTNYGYTF
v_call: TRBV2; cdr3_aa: CASSLDRLTSYNEQFF
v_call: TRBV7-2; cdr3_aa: CASSLARTGDQPQHF
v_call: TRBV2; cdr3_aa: CASSTGTSGAGELFF
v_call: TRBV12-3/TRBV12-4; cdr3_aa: CASRTGSSSYNSPLHF
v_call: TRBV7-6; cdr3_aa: CASTPSTGLSYNEQFF
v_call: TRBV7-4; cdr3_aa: CASSLRGFEELFF
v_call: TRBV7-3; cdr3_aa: CASSLQGHTGELFF
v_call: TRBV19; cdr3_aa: CASSGTAENYGYTF
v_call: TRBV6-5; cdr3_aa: CASTKGTGRDSPLHF
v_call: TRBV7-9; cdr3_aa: CASSLGTGRNEKLFF
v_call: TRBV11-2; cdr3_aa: CASRSWQGRVQAFF
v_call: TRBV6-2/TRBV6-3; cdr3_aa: CASIPQGLRDTQYF
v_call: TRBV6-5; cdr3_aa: CASRASGHYEQYF
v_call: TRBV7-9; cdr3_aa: CASSSSRGQPQHF
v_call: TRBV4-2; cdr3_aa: CASSQDRAGDSYEQYF
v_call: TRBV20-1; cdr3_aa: CSASRGATTDTQYF
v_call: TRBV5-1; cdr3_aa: CASSPWADYEQYF
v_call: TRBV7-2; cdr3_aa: CASSLLRDRGQPQHF
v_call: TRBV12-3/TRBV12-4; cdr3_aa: CASSPGLAGAADTQYF
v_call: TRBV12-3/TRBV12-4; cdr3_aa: CASSWGRKETQYF
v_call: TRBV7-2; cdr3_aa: CASSYLGGRYEQYF
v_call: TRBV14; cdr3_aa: CASSQDTYEQYF
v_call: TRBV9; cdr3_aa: CASSLMVSDGYTF
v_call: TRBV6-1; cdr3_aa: CASRGGGLVKQFF
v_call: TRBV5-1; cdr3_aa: CASSLRGLGVYEQYF
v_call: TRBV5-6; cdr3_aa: CASSFWASRSIQYF
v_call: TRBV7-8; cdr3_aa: CASRQTVGNEKLFF
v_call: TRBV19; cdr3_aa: CATDRGYSNQPQHF
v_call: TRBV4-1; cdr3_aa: CASSQERGGTNEKLFF
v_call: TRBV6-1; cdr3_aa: CASSEMAGGPQETQYF
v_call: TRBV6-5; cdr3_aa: CASSTRQGIGTEAFF
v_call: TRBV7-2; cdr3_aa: CASSPSYEQYF
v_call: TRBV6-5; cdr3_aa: CASRRQRSSGNTIYF
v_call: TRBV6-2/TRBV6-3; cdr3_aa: CASSYSDRPRQFF
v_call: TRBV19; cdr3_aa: CASSIGTSNTEAFF
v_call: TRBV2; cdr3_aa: CASSEGDRYSNQPQHF
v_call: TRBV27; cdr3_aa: CASSLSGRDTQYF
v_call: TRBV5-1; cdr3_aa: CASRPIGTSSGANVLTF
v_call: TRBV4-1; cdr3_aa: CASSNWTGLNTEAFF
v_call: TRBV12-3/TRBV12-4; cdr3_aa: CASSPGTNSYYEQYF
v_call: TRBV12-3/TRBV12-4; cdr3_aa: CASSPRTLQYEQYF
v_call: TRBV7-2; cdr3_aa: CASSFGTGTFF